This TCR beta chain stems from a study of blood T cell repertoires in COVID-19. At the level of the study: Acute-phase and convalescent COVID-19 samples originated in the United States, Italy and Spain. From T cells, B-cell-depleted T cells, or PBMCs came the material, which was cDNA or gDNA.

Losses at the gene ends were 4 bases for V and 7 bases for J; bases not matched to a gene: 10. The CDR3 runs to 15 residues. Original processing notes: From reference gene primer amplification, estimates of nucleated cell counts were derived. Data came from immunoSEQ multiplex PCR; TCRdb stores just in-frame clones and leaves some out. For V, J and clone size, that table is used; D and trimming come from the DNA. The data contain tens of thousands of clones, roughly 87% of them singletons. This rearrangement joins TRBV23-1 to TRBJ1-2; 9 nucleotides match TRBD1. TRBV23-1 is given ORF status, its function remaining uncertain. The clonotype originates from a man between 60 and 70 years old with acute or convalescent COVID-19. The sequenced material came from peripheral blood. This CDR3 is CASSPTTGGVRGYTF. The DNA for the CDR3 is TGCGCCAGCAGTCCAACGACAGGGGGGGTTCGTGGCTACACCTTC.